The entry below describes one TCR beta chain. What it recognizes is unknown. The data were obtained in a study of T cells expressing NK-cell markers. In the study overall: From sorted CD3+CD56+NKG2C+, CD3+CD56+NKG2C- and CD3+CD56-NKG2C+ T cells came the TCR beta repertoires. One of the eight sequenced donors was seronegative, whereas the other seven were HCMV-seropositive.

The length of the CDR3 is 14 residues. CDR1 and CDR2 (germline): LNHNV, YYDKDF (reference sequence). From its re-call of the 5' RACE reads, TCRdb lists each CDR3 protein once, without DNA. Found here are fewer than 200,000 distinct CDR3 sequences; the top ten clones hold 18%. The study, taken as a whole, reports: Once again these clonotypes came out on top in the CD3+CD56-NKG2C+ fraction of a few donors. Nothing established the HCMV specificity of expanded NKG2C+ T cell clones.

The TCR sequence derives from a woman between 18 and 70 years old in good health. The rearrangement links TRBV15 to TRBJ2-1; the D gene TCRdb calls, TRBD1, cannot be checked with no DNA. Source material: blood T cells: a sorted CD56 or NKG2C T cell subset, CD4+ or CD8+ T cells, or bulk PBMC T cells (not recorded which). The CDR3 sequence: CATSRDPTGMEQFF. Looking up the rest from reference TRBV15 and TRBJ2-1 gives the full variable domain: DAMVIQNPRYQVTQFGKPVTLSCSQTLNHNVMYWYQQKSSQAPKLLFHYYDKDFNNEADTPDNFQSRRPNTSFCFLDIRSPGLGDTAMYLCATSRDPTGMEQFFGPGTRLTVL.